This TCR beta chain was profiled in a study of monozygotic twins with inflammatory bowel disease. Findings and limits, study-wide: Among T cells, the various subtypes were not distinguishable.

Germline V gene sequence: CDR1 MGHRA, CDR2 YSYEKL. This CDR3 is built from 14 residues. Points on this clonotype: Its matching antigen is unknown.

The template switching step added UMIs that contained a 6-nucleotide sample barcode. Two rounds of nested PCR, of around 15 and 9 cycles, were run on TCRalpha and TCRbeta cDNA. TCRdb re-analyzed the 5' RACE reads; it lists each CDR3 protein once, without DNA. Its table records 200,000 to 250,000 distinct CDR3 sequences. Staff drew a roughly 2.5 ml blood sample from each donor. The rearrangement joins TRBV4-1 to TRBJ2-4. Sequencing was carried out using blood. The origin of this receptor is a human donor with ulcerative colitis or Crohn's disease, or a healthy co-twin of an affected twin (not recorded which). CDR3 loop: CASSQDWGKSYKYF.